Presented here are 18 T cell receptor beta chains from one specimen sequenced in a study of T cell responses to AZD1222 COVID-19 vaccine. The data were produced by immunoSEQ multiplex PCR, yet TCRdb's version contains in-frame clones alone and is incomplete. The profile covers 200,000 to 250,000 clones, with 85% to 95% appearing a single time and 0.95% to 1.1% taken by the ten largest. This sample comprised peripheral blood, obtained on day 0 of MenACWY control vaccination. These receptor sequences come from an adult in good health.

The CDR3 here is CASSLVGSGSNQPQHF. The CDR3 nucleotides are TGTGCCAGCAGCTTAGTAGGAAGCGGGAGCAATCAGCCCCAGCATTTT. The chain is built from TRBV7-6 and TRBJ1-5; D gene ambiguous. This CDR3 spans 16 amino acids. Germline-derived CDR1 and CDR2 are SGHVS and FNYEAQ. Trimming stripped 1 base from V and 1 base from J, with 11 bases between. Using reference TRBV7-6 and TRBJ1-5 for the parts outside the CDR3, the full variable domain is GAGVSQSPRYKVTKRGQDVALRCDPISGHVSLYWYRQALGQGPEFLTYFNYEAQQDKSGLPNDRFSAERPEGSISTLTIQRTEQRDSAMYRCASSLVGSGSNQPQHFGDGTRLSIL.

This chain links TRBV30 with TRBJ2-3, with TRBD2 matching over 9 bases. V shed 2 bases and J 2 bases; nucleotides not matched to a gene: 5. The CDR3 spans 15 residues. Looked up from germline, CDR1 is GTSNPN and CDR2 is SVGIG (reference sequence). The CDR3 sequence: CAWSSSGDFTDTQYF. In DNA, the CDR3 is TGTGCCTGGAGTTCTAGCGGGGATTTCACAGATACGCAGTATTTT.

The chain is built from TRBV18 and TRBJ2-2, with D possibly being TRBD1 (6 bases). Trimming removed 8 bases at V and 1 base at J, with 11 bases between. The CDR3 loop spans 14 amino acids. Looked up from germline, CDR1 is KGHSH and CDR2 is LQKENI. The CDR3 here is CASLPGQNTGELFF. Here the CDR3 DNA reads TGTGCCAGCCTACCGGGACAGAACACCGGGGAGCTGTTTTTT.

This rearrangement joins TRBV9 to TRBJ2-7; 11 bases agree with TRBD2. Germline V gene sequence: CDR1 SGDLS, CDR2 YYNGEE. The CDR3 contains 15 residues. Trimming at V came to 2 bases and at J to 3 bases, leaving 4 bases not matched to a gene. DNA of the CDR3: TGTGCCAGCAGCGTGCGGGGGACTAGCGGCTACGAGCAGTACTTC. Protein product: CASSVRGTSGYEQYF.

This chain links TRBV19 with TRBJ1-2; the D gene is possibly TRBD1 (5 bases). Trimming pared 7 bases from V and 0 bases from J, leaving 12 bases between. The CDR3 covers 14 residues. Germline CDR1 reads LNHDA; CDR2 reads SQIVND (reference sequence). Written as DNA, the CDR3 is TGTGCCAGTACCCCAGACAGAACTAACTATGGCTACACCTTC. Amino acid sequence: CASTPDRTNYGYTF.

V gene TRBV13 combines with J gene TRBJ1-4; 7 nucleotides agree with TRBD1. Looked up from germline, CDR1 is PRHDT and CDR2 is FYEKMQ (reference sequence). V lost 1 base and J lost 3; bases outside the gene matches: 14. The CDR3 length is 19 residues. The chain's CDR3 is CASSLDPQGVVTSNEKLFF. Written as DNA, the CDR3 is TGTGCCAGCAGCTTAGACCCCCAGGGGGTCGTGACGTCTAATGAAAAACTGTTTTTT.

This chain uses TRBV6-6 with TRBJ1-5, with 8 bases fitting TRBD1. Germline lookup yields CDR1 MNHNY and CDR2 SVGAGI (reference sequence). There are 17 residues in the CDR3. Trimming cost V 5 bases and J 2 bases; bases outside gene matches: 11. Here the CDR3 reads CASSPGQGVSGNQPQHF. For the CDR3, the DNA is TGTGCCAGCAGTCCCGGACAGGGCGTTAGTGGCAATCAGCCCCAGCATTTT.

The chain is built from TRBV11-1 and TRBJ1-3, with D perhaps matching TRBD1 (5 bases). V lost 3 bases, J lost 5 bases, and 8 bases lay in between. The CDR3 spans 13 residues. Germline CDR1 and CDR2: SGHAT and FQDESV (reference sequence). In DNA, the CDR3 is TGTGCCAGCAGCTTCGACAGACGAAACACCATATATTTT. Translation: CASSFDRRNTIYF.

CDR3: CAIDPGFGEKLFF. The CDR3, as DNA: TGCGCCATCGACCCCGGGTTTGGGGAAAAACTGTTTTTT. The chain couples TRBV23-1 to TRBJ1-4, with unresolved D. TRBV23-1 is annotated as an ORF whose role is uncertain. Trimming cost V 10 bases and J 8 bases, with 17 bases left between them. This CDR3 has 13 amino acids.

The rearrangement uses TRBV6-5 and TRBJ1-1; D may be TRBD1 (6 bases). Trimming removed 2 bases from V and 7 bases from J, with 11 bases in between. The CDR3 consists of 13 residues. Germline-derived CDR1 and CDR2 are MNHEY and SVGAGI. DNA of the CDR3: TGTGCCAGCAGTTACGTAACAGGGAGTGAAGCTTTCTTT. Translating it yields CASSYVTGSEAFF.

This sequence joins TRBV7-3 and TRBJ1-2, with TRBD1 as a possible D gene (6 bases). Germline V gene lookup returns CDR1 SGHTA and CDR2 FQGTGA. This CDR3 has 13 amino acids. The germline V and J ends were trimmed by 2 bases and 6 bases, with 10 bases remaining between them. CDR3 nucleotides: TGTGCCAGCAGCTTAGTGGCAGGGGATGGCTACACCTTC. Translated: CASSLVAGDGYTF.

The CDR3 here is CASSIDTYGYTF. The CDR3 nucleotides read TGTGCCAGCAGCATTGACACTTATGGCTACACCTTC. The chain employs TRBV7-9 and TRBJ1-2; D unresolved. The V end lost 5 bases, the J end lost 5 bases, and 9 bases lay between the germline ends. CDR1 is SEHNR and CDR2 is FQNEAQ in the germline V gene (reference sequence). The CDR3 length is 12 residues.

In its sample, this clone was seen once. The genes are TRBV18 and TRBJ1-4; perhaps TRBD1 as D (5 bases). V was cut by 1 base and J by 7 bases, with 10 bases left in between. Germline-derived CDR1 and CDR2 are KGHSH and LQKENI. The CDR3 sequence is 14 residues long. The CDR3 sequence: CASSPQGFGEKLFF. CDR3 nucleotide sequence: TGTGCCAGCTCACCACAGGGGTTTGGTGAAAAACTGTTTTTT.

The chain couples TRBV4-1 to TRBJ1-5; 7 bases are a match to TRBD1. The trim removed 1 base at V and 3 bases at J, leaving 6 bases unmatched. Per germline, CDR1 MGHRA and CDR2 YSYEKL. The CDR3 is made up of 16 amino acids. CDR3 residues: CASSQGMGTDNQPQHF. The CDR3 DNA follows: TGCGCCAGCAGCCAAGGGATGGGGACAGACAATCAGCCCCAGCATTTT.

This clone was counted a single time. This chain's CDR3 is CASSLGGLVDQPQHF. The CDR3 DNA is TGTGCCAGCAGCTTGGGGGGCTTAGTGGATCAGCCCCAGCATTTT. This rearrangement joins TRBV5-4 to TRBJ1-5; D possibly corresponds to TRBD1 (5 bases). The CDR3 length is 15 residues. Trimming removed 0 bases from V and 5 bases from J, with 12 bases in between. Germline V gene data show CDR1 as SGHNT and CDR2 as YYREEE (reference sequence). The complete variable domain, with remaining parts taken from reference TRBV5-4 and TRBJ1-5, reads ETGVTQSPTHLIKTRGQQVTLRCSSQSGHNTVSWYQQALGQGPQFIFQYYREEENGRGNFPPRFSGLQFPNYSSELNVNALELDDSALYLCASSLGGLVDQPQHFGDGTRLSIL.

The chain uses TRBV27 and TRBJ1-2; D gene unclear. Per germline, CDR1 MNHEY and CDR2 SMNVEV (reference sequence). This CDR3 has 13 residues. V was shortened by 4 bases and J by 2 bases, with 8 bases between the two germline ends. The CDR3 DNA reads TGTGCCAGCAGTTCGTACGGCAACTATGGCTACACCTTC. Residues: CASSSYGNYGYTF.

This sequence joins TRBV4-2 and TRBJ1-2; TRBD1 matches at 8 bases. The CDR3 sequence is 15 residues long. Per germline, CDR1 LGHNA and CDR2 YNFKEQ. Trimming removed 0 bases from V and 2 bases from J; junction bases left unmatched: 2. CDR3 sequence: CASSQENRGNYGYTF. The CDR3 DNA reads TGTGCCAGCAGCCAAGAGAACAGGGGGAACTATGGCTACACCTTC.

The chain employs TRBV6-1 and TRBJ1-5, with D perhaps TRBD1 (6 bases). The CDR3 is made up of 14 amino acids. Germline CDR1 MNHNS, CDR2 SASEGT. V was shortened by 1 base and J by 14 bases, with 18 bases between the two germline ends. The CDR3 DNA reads TGTGCCAGCAGTGAAGAAGGGCGCGACAGGATTAAGCATTTT. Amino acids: CASSEEGRDRIKHF.